The next 12 T cell receptor beta chains were all read from a single sample in a study of cytomegalovirus exposure and HLA in healthy donors. PCR was performed using 60 Vbeta and 13 Jbeta primers. Repertoires were generated with immunoSEQ multiplex PCR, while TCRdb's copy carries only in-frame clones and drops some. This table holds about 55,000 clones, around 78% found once. The sequencing input was PBMCs. The receptors here all came from a female donor in good health and CMV-seronegative.

The V gene is TRBV6-6, the J gene TRBJ1-4; D is unresolved. Germline lookup yields CDR1 MNHNY and CDR2 SVGAGI (reference sequence). The CDR3 consists of 14 residues. V was trimmed by 6 bases and J by 0 bases, leaving 8 bases between them. CDR3 sequence (DNA): TGTGCCAGCAGCCAGACATCAACTAATGAAAAACTGTTTTTT. It is translated as CASSQTSTNEKLFF.

This rearrangement joins TRBV6-5 to TRBJ1-1; possible D gene TRBD1, 5 bases. The CDR3 has 15 residues. Germline CDR1 and CDR2: MNHEY and SVGAGI. V lost 6 bases and J lost 0, with 14 bases in between. The CDR3 DNA reads TGTGCCAGCAGCCCCGGGGGGAGGGTGAACACTGAAGCTTTCTTT. Protein: CASSPGGRVNTEAFF.

The chain is built from TRBV4-1 and TRBJ2-2; 7 bases are shared with TRBD1. Germline loops: CDR1 MGHRA, CDR2 YSYEKL. V shed 3 bases, J shed 4 bases, and the junction held 8 bases outside the gene matches. This CDR3 is 16 amino acids long. In DNA form, the CDR3 reads TGCGCCAGCAGCCAGGCGTCGACAGGGCGCACCGGGGAGCTGTTTTTT. It encodes CASSQASTGRTGELFF.

This chain joins TRBV2 and TRBJ1-2, with 10 bases identical to TRBD1. The V and J ends lost 6 bases and 6 bases, in that order; junction bases with no gene match: 7. The CDR3 is made up of 14 amino acids. Germline loops: CDR1 SNHLY, CDR2 FYNNEI. In nucleotides, the CDR3 is TGTGCCAGCAGCCAGGACAGGGGGGGAAATGGCTACACCTTC. It is translated as CASSQDRGGNGYTF.

V usage is TRBV5-4 and J usage is TRBJ1-1; D unresolved. The CDR3 contains 14 residues. Trimming stripped 4 bases from V and 2 bases from J, with 12 bases between. Germline CDR1 reads SGHNT; CDR2 reads YYREEE (reference sequence). CDR3 in DNA: TGTGCCAGCAGCCCTTCCACAGCAAACACTGAAGCTTTCTTT. Translation gives CASSPSTANTEAFF.

This chain joins TRBV19 and TRBJ2-7; 9 bases align to TRBD1. CDR3 length equals 15 residues. The junction had 3 bases not matched to a gene; V was cut back by 0 bases and J by 3 bases. CDR1 and CDR2 from the germline V gene are LNHDA and SQIVND (reference sequence). The chain's CDR3 is CASSIDLTGGYEQYF. CDR3 nucleotide sequence: TGTGCCAGTAGTATAGACCTGACAGGGGGCTACGAGCAGTACTTC.

The V gene is TRBV4-1, the J gene TRBJ2-3; perhaps TRBD2 as D (7 bases). The V and J ends lost 5 bases and 2 bases respectively, with 17 bases between them. CDR3 length: 16 amino acids. Germline V gene sequence: CDR1 MGHRA, CDR2 YSYEKL. The CDR3 sequence: CASSSFVGGATDTQYF. In nucleotides, the CDR3 is TGCGCCAGCAGCTCTTTCGTTGGGGGGGCCACAGATACGCAGTATTTT.

This clone appeared a single time. V usage is TRBV4-2 and J usage is TRBJ1-5; tentative D call: TRBD1 (6 bases). The germline V and J ends were trimmed by 3 bases and 5 bases, with 14 bases remaining between them. This CDR3 region has 15 residues. CDR1 and CDR2 (germline): LGHNA, YNFKEQ. The chain's CDR3 is CASSHLTGMHQPQHF. The DNA for the CDR3 is TGTGCCAGCAGCCACCTCACAGGGATGCATCAGCCCCAGCATTTT.

The chain links TRBV4-2 to TRBJ1-1; maybe TRBD1 (5 bases). The CDR3 is 15 residues long. V gave up 6 bases and J gave up 6 bases, with 20 bases separating them. Germline loops: CDR1 LGHNA, CDR2 YNFKEQ. CDR3 sequence: CASSPRGHQYAEAFF. DNA of the CDR3: TGTGCCAGCAGTCCCCGCGGACACCAGTACGCTGAAGCTTTCTTT.

The chain joins TRBV7-8 to TRBJ1-5; D unclear. CDR1 is SGHVS and CDR2 is FQNEAQ in the germline V gene. The V and J ends lost 1 base and 6 bases respectively, with 13 bases between them. The CDR3 contains 15 residues. The CDR3 DNA reads TGTGCCAGCAGCTTAGAAGGGTCTCGGGGTCAGCCCCAGCATTTT. Residues: CASSLEGSRGQPQHF. Full variable domain (missing parts from reference TRBV7-8 and TRBJ1-5): GAGVSQSPRYKVAKRGQDVALRCDPISGHVSLFWYQQALGQGPEFLTYFQNEAQLDKSGLPSDRFFAERPEGSVSTLKIQRTQQEDSAVYLCASSLEGSRGQPQHFGDGTRLSIL.

The chain is built from TRBV5-4 and TRBJ2-7; TRBD2 aligns across 10 bases. Germline CDR1 and CDR2: SGHNT and YYREEE (reference sequence). CDR3 length: 16 amino acids. The junction had 8 bases not matched to a gene; V was cut back by 4 bases and J by 1 base. The chain's CDR3 is CASSQGTSVRSYEQYF. As DNA, the CDR3 is TGTGCCAGCAGCCAAGGGACTAGCGTAAGATCCTACGAGCAGTACTTC.

The chain combines TRBV18 with TRBJ2-2; D gene uncertain. Germline CDR1 KGHSH, CDR2 LQKENI. Trimming stripped 3 bases from V and 0 bases from J, with 8 bases between. CDR3 length: 15 residues. The CDR3 sequence is CASSPVGSNTGELFF. As DNA, the CDR3 is TGTGCCAGCTCACCTGTGGGCTCGAACACCGGGGAGCTGTTTTTT.